The entry that follows covers one T cell receptor beta chain sequence. TCRdb passed the 5' RACE reads through MiXCR, listing each CDR3 protein once. The sample includes 39,000 or so distinct CDR3 sequences, about 11% of them seen just once. This entry comes from a study of spatial heterogeneity in lung cancer. Sample time point: blood at routine non-recurrence follow-up after resection. In each case, whole RNA from tumor, nontumor lung or frozen PBMC was sequenced unsorted. The CDR3 consists of 14 residues. CDR1 and CDR2 from the germline V gene are SEHNR and FQNEAQ (reference sequence). Trimming at V came to 1 base and at J to 4 bases, leaving 2 bases not matched to a gene.

The clonotype comes from a female donor with early-stage non-small cell lung cancer. The specimen comprised PBMCs, sampled at follow-up. The chain links TRBV7-9 to TRBJ2-5, with 8 bases fitting TRBD2. The DNA of the CDR3 is TGTGCCAGCAGCTTAGTGGCGGGGGGAGAGACCCAGTACTTC. It codes for CASSLVAGGETQYF.